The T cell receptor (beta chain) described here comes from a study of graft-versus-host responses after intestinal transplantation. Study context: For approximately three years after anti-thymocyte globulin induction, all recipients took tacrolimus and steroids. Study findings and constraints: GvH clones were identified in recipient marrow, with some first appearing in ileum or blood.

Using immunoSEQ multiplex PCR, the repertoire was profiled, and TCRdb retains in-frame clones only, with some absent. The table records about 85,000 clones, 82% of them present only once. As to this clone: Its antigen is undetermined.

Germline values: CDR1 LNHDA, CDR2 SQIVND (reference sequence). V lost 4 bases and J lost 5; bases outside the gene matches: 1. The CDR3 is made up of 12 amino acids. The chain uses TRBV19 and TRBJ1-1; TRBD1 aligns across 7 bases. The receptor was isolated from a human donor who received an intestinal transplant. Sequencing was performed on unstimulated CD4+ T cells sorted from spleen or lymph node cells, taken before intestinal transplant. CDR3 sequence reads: CASSTQGTEAFF. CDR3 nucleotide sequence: TGTGCCAGTAGTACACAGGGGACTGAAGCTTTCTTT.